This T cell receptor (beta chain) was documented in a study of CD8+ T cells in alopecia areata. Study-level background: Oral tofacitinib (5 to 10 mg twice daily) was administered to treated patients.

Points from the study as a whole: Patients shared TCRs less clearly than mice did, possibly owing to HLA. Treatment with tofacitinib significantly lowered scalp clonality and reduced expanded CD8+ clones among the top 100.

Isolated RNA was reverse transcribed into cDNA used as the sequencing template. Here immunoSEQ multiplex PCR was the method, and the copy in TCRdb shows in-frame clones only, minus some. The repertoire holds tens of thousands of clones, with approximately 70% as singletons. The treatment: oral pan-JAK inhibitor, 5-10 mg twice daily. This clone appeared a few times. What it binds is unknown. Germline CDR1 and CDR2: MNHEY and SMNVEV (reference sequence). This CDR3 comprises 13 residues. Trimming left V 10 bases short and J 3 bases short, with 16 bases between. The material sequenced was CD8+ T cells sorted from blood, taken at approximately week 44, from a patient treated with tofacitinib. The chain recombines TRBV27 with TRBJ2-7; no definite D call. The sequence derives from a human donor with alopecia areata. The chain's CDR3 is CATHPHGHYEQYF. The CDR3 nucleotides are TGTGCCACCCATCCACACGGCCACTACGAGCAGTACTTC.